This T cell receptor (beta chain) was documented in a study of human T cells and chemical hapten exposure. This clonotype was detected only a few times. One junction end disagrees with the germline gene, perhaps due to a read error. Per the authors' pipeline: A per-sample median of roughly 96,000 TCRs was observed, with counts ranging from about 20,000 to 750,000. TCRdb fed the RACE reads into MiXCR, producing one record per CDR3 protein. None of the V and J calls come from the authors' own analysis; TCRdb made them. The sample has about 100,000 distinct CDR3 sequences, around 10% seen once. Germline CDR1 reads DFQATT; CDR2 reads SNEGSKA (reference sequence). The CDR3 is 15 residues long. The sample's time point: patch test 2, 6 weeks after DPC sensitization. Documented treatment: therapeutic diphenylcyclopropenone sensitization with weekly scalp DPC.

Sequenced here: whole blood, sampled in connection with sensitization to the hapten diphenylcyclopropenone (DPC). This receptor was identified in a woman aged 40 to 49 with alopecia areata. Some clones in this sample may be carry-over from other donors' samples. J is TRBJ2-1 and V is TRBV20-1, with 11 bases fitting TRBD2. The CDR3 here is CSARGTSGDLGEQFF. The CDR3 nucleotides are TGCAGTGCAAGAGGGACTAGCGGAGATTTGGGTGAGCAGTTCTTC.